These 16 T cell receptor beta chains originate from one sample sequenced in a study of T-cell reconstitution after alpha-beta-depleted transplantation in children. A TCRbeta library incorporating unique molecular identifiers was prepared. TCRdb fed the PCR reads into MiXCR, producing one record per CDR3 protein. The data show approximately 80,000 distinct CDR3 sequences, about 14% seen once. The sequencing used PBMCs, mostly from graft donor cells, collected 180 days after TCRalphabeta/CD19-depleted stem cell transplant. These receptors were collected from a male patient aged 2 to 9 who had a stem cell transplant for acute lymphoblastic leukemia, so the T cells may come from the graft donor.

This clonotype has a handful of counts. The chain uses TRBV15 and TRBJ2-5; D unclear. The CDR3 consists of 14 residues. The germline V and J ends were trimmed by 0 bases and 7 bases, with 12 bases remaining between them. In germline, CDR1 is LNHNV, CDR2 YYDKDF (reference sequence). The CDR3 protein is CATSREPIFGTQYF. The CDR3 region has the DNA TGTGCCACCAGCAGAGAACCCATCTTTGGGACCCAGTACTTC.

The chain carries TRBV20-1 and TRBJ2-7, with 9 bases fitting TRBD2. Per germline, CDR1 DFQATT and CDR2 SNEGSKA (reference sequence). Trimming removed 3 bases from V and 3 bases from J; junction bases left unmatched: 9. This CDR3 is 15 amino acids long. CDR3: CSASPPSGDFYEQYF. The CDR3 DNA sequence: TGCAGTGCTAGTCCTCCTAGCGGGGACTTCTACGAGCAGTACTTC.

This clonotype occurred once. Just one base apart from a much larger clone, this may be a read error. This chain joins TRBV10-3 and TRBJ1-2, with 8 bases that match TRBD1. CDR1 and CDR2 from the germline V gene are ENHRY and SYGVKD. The CDR3 has 11 residues. Unmatched junction bases numbered 10, after V lost 10 bases and J lost 12 bases. The CDR3 DNA is TGTGCCAACGGACAGGGCGGAGGCGACACCTTC. Translating gives CANGQGGGDTF.

The chain has TRBV7-2 and TRBJ2-7, with 13 bases identical to TRBD2. The CDR3 covers 17 residues. Trimming at V came to 1 base and at J to 4 bases, leaving 7 bases not matched to a gene. Germline assignment: CDR1 SGHTA and CDR2 FQGNSA. CDR3 sequence (DNA): TGTGCCAGCAGCTTAGGGGGGACTAGCGGGAAACGATACGAGCAGTACTTC. It translates to CASSLGGTSGKRYEQYF.

V gene TRBV7-2 combines with J gene TRBJ2-2; perhaps TRBD1 as D (6 bases). The CDR3 contains 17 residues. V was cut by 5 bases and J by 6 bases, with 22 bases left in between. Germline assignment: CDR1 SGHTA and CDR2 FQGNSA. CDR3 loop: CASSSATLSGVAGELFF. CDR3 in DNA: TGTGCCAGCAGCAGCGCCACGCTATCAGGGGTCGCCGGGGAGCTGTTTTTT.

This sequence joins TRBV2 and TRBJ1-2; D ambiguous. With 1 base removed from V and 3 bases from J, the gap between germline ends came to 9 bases. In germline, CDR1 is SNHLY, CDR2 FYNNEI. There are 14 residues in the CDR3. CDR3 nucleotide sequence: TGTGCCAGCAGTGAAGAGGGATGGGACTATGGCTACACCTTC. Its translation: CASSEEGWDYGYTF.

V gene TRBV27 combines with J gene TRBJ2-1, with D uncertain. The CDR3 totals 13 residues. CDR1 is MNHEY and CDR2 is SMNVEV in the germline V gene (reference sequence). V dropped 3 bases and J dropped 4 bases, with 7 bases sitting between them. The CDR3 spells CASSFIGYNEQFF. The DNA of the CDR3 is TGTGCCAGCAGTTTCATAGGTTACAATGAGCAGTTCTTC.

The chain has TRBV29-1 and TRBJ2-7; perhaps D is TRBD1 or TRBD2 (6 bases each). The germline gives CDR1 SQVTM, CDR2 ANQGSEA. Trimming took 3 bases from V and 5 from J, leaving 17 bases between them. The length of the CDR3 is 14 residues. DNA for the CDR3: TGCAGCGTTGATGGCCGGGGGCGCCGGGACGAGCAGTACTTC. Translation gives CSVDGRGRRDEQYF.

The table lists this clonotype with many counts. This chain links TRBV4-2 with TRBJ2-7, with 7 bases fitting TRBD1. The CDR3 spans 14 residues. With 4 bases clipped from V and 6 bases from J, the junction kept 9 bases outside the gene matches. Germline assignment: CDR1 LGHNA and CDR2 YNFKEQ. This CDR3 reads CASSLGRGPGEQYF. For the CDR3, the DNA is TGTGCCAGCAGCCTGGGAAGGGGGCCAGGCGAGCAGTACTTC.

This clonotype was seen more than once but under ten times. The chain joins TRBV3-1 to TRBJ2-7, with 8 bases identical to TRBD2. CDR1 LGHDT and CDR2 YNNKEL come from the germline V gene (reference sequence). V trimming: 7 bases; J trimming: 3 bases; junction bases outside the gene matches: 11. The CDR3 covers 15 residues. The CDR3, as DNA: TGTGCCAGCACCCGCGGGGGGTGGGGTAACTACGAGCAGTACTTC. Its translation is CASTRGGWGNYEQYF.

V usage is TRBV6-5 and J usage is TRBJ1-2; D perhaps matches TRBD1 (6 bases). This CDR3 is built from 13 residues. V was cut by 4 bases and J by 8 bases, with 14 bases left in between. CDR1 and CDR2 from the germline V gene are MNHEY and SVGAGI. The CDR3 region is CASSSQGAGGYTF. As DNA, the CDR3 is TGTGCCAGCAGTTCACAGGGTGCGGGGGGCTACACCTTC.

This clonotype was seen a few times. The V and J genes are TRBV6-6 and TRBJ1-2; TRBD1 is a possible D gene (5 bases). Trimming cost V 2 bases and J 6 bases, with 7 bases left between them. Germline CDR1 MNHNY, CDR2 SVGAGI (reference sequence). The CDR3 spans 12 residues. The CDR3: CASSYIGDGYTF. CDR3 sequence (DNA): TGTGCCAGCAGTTACATAGGGGATGGCTACACCTTC.

This clonotype was observed a handful of times. This chain links TRBV7-6 with TRBJ2-2; perhaps D is TRBD1 or TRBD2 (5 bases each). The CDR3 has 15 residues. Germline assignment: CDR1 SGHVS and CDR2 FNYEAQ. With 4 bases removed from V and 5 bases from J, the gap between germline ends came to 14 bases. The DNA for the CDR3 is TGTGCCAGCAGCTCCGGGTCGTGGGGGACCGGGGAGCTGTTTTTT. Its protein is CASSSGSWGTGELFF.

The chain carries TRBV20-1 and TRBJ2-2; D gene unclear. This CDR3 is 12 amino acids long. V lost 6 bases and J 4 bases, leaving 9 bases between the germline ends. Germline V gene data show CDR1 as DFQATT and CDR2 as SNEGSKA (reference sequence). The DNA for the CDR3 is TGCAGTGCAATGGGTGGCACCGGGGAGCTGTTTTTT. This translates into CSAMGGTGELFF.

This clonotype was detected many times. The CDR3 region has the DNA TGCAGTGCTAGAGATCTCCGGGACTACGAGCAGTACTTC. This gives the protein CSARDLRDYEQYF. The chain combines TRBV20-1 with TRBJ2-7; D might be TRBD2 (5 bases). The CDR3 covers 13 residues. V was clipped by 0 bases and J by 3 bases, with 9 bases between them. CDR1 is DFQATT, CDR2 SNEGSKA, per germline (reference sequence).

This clonotype has just a few counts. V gene TRBV7-9 combines with J gene TRBJ2-3; D might be TRBD1 (6 bases). This CDR3 is built from 14 residues. Germline values: CDR1 SEHNR, CDR2 FQNEAQ (reference sequence). V lost 6 bases to trimming and J lost 3 bases, with 13 bases between them. As DNA, the CDR3 is TGTGCCAGCAGGAGGGAAGGGGGAACAGATACGCAGTATTTT. Its translation: CASRREGGTDTQYF.